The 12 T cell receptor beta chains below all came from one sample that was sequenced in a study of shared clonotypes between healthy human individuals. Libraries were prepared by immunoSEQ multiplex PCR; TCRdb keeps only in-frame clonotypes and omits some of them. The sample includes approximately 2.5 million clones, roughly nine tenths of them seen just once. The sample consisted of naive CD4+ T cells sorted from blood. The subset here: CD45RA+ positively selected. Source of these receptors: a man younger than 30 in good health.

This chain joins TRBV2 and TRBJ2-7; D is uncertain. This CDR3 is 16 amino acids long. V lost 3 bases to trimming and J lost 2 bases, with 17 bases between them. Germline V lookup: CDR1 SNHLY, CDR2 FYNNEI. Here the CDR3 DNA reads TGTGCCAGCAGTGATGGGTCAAAGGGTTTGACCTACGAGCAGTACTTC. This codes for CASSDGSKGLTYEQYF.

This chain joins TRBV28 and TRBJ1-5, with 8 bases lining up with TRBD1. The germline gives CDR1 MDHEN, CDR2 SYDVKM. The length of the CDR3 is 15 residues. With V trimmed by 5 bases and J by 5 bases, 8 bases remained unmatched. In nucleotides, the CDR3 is TGTGCCAGCAGTCGCGACAGGGGCGGAGATCAGCCCCAGCATTTT. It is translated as CASSRDRGGDQPQHF.

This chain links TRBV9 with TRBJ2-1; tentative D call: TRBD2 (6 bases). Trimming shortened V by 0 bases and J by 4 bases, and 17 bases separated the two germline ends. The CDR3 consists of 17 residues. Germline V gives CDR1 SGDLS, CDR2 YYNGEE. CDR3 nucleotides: TGTGCCAGCAGCGTAGCCCCCTCTCCGGGGGATTACAATGAGCAGTTCTTC. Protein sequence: CASSVAPSPGDYNEQFF.

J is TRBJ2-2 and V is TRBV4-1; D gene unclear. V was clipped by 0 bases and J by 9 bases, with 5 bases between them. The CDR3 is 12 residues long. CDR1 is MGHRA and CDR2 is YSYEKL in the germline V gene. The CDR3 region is CASSQDFRELFF. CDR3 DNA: TGCGCCAGCAGCCAAGATTTTCGGGAGCTGTTTTTT.

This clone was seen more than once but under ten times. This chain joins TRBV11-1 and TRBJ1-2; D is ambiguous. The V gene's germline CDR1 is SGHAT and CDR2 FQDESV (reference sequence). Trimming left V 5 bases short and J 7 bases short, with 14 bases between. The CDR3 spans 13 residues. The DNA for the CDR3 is TGTGCCAGCAGCACCGCGGGGTCCTCTGGCTACACCTTC. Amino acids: CASSTAGSSGYTF.

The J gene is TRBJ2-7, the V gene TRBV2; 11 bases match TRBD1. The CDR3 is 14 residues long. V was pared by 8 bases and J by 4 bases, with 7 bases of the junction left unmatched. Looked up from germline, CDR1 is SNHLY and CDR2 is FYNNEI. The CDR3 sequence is CASLSDRGPYEQYF. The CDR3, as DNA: TGTGCCAGCTTGTCGGACAGGGGGCCATACGAGCAGTACTTC.

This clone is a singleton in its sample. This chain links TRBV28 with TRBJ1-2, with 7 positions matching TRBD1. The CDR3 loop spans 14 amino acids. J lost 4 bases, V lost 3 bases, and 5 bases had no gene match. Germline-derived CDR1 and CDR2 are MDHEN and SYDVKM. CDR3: CASSFYRGGYGYTF. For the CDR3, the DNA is TGTGCCAGCAGTTTTTACAGGGGAGGCTATGGCTACACCTTC.

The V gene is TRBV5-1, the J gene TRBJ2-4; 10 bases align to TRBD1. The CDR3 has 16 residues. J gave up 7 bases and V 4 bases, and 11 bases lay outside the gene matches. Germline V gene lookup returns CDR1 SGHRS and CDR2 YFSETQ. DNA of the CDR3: TGCGCCAGCAGCATCGCCCCGGGACAGGGGATGAACATTCAGTACTTC. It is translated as CASSIAPGQGMNIQYF. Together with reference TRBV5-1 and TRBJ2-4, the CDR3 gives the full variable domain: KAGVTQTPRYLIKTRGQQVTLSCSPISGHRSVSWYQQTPGQGLQFLFEYFSETQRNKGNFPGRFSGRQFSNSRSEMNVSTLELGDSALYLCASSIAPGQGMNIQYFGAGTRLSVL.

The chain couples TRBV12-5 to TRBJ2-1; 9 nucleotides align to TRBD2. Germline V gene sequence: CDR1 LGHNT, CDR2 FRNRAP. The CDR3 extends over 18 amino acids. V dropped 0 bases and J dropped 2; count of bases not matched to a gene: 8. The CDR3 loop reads CASGLVILASGAYNEQFF. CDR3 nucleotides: TGTGCTAGTGGTTTGGTAATATTGGCTAGCGGGGCCTACAATGAGCAGTTCTTC.

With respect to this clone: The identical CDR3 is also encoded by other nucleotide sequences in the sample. In nucleotides, the CDR3 is TGCGCCAGCAGTGAGTCGGGGGGTTCCAATCAGCCCCAGCATTTT. It codes for CASSESGGSNQPQHF. The gene calls are TRBV10-2 and TRBJ1-5; perhaps TRBD1 as D (5 bases). With 0 bases removed from V and 3 bases from J, the gap between germline ends came to 9 bases. CDR3 size: 15 residues. Germline-derived CDR1 and CDR2 are WSHSY and SAAADI.

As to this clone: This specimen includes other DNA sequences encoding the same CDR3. The CDR3 coding sequence is TGTGCCAGCAGCTCCCTCTACGAGCAGTACTTC. Amino acid sequence: CASSSLYEQYF. The rearrangement uses TRBV5-4 and TRBJ2-7; D is uncertain. The V gene lost 3 bases and the J gene lost 3 bases, with 4 bases spanning the gap. The CDR3 is 11 residues long. Germline V lookup: CDR1 SGHNT, CDR2 YYREEE (reference sequence).

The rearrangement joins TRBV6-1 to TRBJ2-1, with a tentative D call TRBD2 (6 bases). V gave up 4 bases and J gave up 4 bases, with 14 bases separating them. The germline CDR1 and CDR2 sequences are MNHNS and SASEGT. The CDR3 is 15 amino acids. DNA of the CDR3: TGTGCCAGCAGTGGGGCTAGCGCTGGATACAATGAGCAGTTCTTC. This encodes CASSGASAGYNEQFF.